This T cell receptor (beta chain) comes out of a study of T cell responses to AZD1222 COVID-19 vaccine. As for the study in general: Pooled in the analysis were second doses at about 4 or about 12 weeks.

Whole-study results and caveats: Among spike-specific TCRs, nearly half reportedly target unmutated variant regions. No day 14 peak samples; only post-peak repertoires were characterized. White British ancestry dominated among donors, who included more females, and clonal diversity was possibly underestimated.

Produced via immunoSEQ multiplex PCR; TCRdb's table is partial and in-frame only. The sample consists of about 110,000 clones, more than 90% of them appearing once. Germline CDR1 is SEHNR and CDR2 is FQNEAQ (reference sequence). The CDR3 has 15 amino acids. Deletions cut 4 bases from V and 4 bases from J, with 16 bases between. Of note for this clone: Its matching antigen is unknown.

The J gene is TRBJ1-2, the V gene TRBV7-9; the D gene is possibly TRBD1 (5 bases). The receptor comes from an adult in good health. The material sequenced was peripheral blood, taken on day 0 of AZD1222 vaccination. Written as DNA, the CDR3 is TGTGCCAGCAGCTCAGGAGGGGTCAGCATCTATGGCTACACCTTC. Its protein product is CASSSGGVSIYGYTF. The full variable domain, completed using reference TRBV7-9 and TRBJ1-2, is DTGVSQNPRHKITKRGQNVTFRCDPISEHNRLYWYRQTLGQGPEFLTYFQNEAQLEKSRLLSDRFSAERPKGSFSTLEIQRTEQGDSAMYLCASSSGGVSIYGYTFGSGTRLTVV.